This TCR beta chain was documented in a study of cytotoxic CD8 clonotypes in ibrutinib-treated CLL (dated by TCRdb to 2020 to 2022). Turning to the overall study: In this cohort, 15 patients were treatment-naive and roughly 10 were relapsed/refractory, while about 17 had unmutated IGHV. Responses were partial in about 25 patients and complete in 2; after median 68 months follow-up, 14 stayed in remission and approximately 12 progressed. Response samples were taken after a median of 12 months on treatment, ranging from roughly 6 to 36 months. An average of 255,043 productive templates and 94,082 productive rearrangements was obtained per sample. Of the 70 to 100 people in the trial, 26 had longitudinal samples available. Cryopreserved peripheral blood mononuclear cells were collected at three points: before therapy, at response, and at either sustained remission or disease progression. Every remission and progressive disease sample was obtained while ibrutinib was still being received by the patients. Paper-wide results and their limitations: At ibrutinib response clonality went up, during sustained remission it held steady, and at progression it dropped back toward baseline. Sustained-remission and progressing patients did not have matched sampling times, and lymph node repertoires were not examined. At baseline, clonality was higher than in age-matched healthy donors and showed a strong correlation with circulating CD8+ T-cell counts. Public clonotypes were rare and either shrank or stayed stable during treatment, and the rise in clonality at ibrutinib response reflected expansion of private clonotypes.

For this chain, trimming is 7 bases at the V end and 2 bases at the J end, and the number of junction bases without a gene match is 11. Via the germline V gene, CDR1 is SQVTM and CDR2 ANQGSEA. The CDR3, cysteine through phenylalanine, is 15 amino acids long. Kept here is only the CDR3 DNA, which spans 45 bases and is read in frame from base 1. The sample's time point, from its label and the paper: about a year on ibrutinib. For TCR beta library preparation, about 2 micrograms of genomic DNA was extracted from cryopreserved PBMCs. Longitudinal blood samples from CLL patients receiving ibrutinib monotherapy were subjected to high-throughput TCR beta sequencing. The patients were enrolled in a single-center, open-label phase 2 trial of ibrutinib monotherapy. The goal of deep resolution MiSeq sequencing was a depth between 1 in 1 million and 1 in 200,000 T cells, and coverage averaged 10x per clonotype. The immunoSEQ hsTCRB Kit was used to generate the TCR beta libraries. Regarding the original processing steps: ImmunoSEQ Data Assistant and ImmunoSEQ Analyzer were used for data analysis, and V, D and J genes were assigned according to IMGT definitions. Clonality, which ranges from 0 to 1, was calculated as one minus the normalized Shannon entropy of productive rearrangement frequencies. Public clonotype analysis was restricted to overrepresented clonotypes comprising at least 0.05% of each patient's repertoire. Repertoires from approximately 12 age-matched healthy donors in immuneACCESS were used as clonality controls. TCRdb took over this immuneACCESS table, retaining in-frame rearrangements with V and J assigned. Such tables are incomplete; in checked studies, under half of the missing clones stem from an unresolved V gene, and the remainder is unexplained. Clone size and the V and J calls come from that table; the DNA yielded D and trimming. This sample has 150,000 or so clones in its table, and about four fifths of those were observed once. Approximately 2% of the sample belongs to the ten largest clones.

Details on this clone: No cognate antigen has been identified for it. No qualities accompany the bases; no much larger clone lies one base away.

The rearrangement combines TRBV29-1 with TRBJ1-3, and 7 bases in between align with TRBD1. This TCR was recovered from a human donor with chronic lymphocytic leukemia. This sample comprised PBMCs, obtained after 12 months of ibrutinib treatment. The DNA reads TGCAGCGCAACGGACAGGCTATTAACTGGAAACACCATATATTTT. Translated, this is CSATDRLLTGNTIYF.